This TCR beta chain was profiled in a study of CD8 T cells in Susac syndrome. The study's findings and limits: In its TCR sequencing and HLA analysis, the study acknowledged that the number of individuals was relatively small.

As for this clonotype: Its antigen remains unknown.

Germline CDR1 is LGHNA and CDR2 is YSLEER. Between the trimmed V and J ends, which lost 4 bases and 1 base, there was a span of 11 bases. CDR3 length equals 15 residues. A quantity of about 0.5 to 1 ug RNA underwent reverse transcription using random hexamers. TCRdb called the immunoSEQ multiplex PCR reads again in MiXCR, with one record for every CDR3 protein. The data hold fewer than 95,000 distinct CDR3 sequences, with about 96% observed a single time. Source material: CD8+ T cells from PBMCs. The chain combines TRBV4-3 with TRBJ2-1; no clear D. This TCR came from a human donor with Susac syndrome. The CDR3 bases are TGCGCCAGCAGCCTAGAAGTGGGTTCCTACAATGAGCAGTTCTTC. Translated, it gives CASSLEVGSYNEQFF.